This T cell receptor beta chain was found in a study of T cells in Graves' hyperthyroidism and ophthalmopathy. The study, taken as a whole, reports: Blood also carried most thyroid clonotypes expanded above 0.001.

The table lists this clonotype with many counts. Antigen unknown. Amplified TCR beta CDR3 regions came from RNA transcripts. The TCR CDR3 was amplified in a first-round RT-PCR using the HTBI primer set. TCRdb ran MiXCR on the multiplex PCR reads and lists one entry per CDR3 protein. The repertoire holds nearly 600,000 distinct CDR3 sequences, with approximately 15% as singletons. The hyperthyroidism patients had all been newly diagnosed, and their disease duration was under 2 months. Their ages ranged from 18 to 65 years. Exclusion of a patient resulted from uncontrolled infection, other autoimmune disease, pregnancy or lactation. The sequenced material came from blood. The TCR sequence derives from a woman aged 30 to 39 with Graves' hyperthyroidism that later progressed to Graves' ophthalmopathy.

The CDR3 DNA follows: TGTGCCAGCAGCCACGAGGGGGGGCAAGAGACCCAGTACTTC. As protein: CASSHEGGQETQYF. The gene calls are TRBV27 and TRBJ2-5, with a possible D match to TRBD2 (7 bases). V lost 6 bases and J 2 bases, leaving 13 bases between the germline ends. Germline V lookup: CDR1 MNHEY, CDR2 SMNVEV (reference sequence). CDR3 length: 14 residues.